A selection of T cell receptor beta chains follows, all from one sample in a study of T-cell reconstitution after alpha-beta-depleted transplantation in children. TCRdb independently ran MiXCR on the PCR reads; one entry per CDR3 protein. The repertoire holds approximately 230,000 distinct CDR3 sequences, with 24% as singletons. The sequencing here drew on PBMCs, mostly from graft donor cells, taken 360 days after TCRalphabeta/CD19-depleted stem cell transplant. All receptors come from a female patient aged 2-9 years who had a stem cell transplant for congenital amegakaryocytic thrombocytopenia, so the T cells may come from the graft donor. CDR3s leave out the opening cysteine and the closing phenylalanine or tryptophan. Fields, in order: J gene, V gene, CDR3 protein.

>TRBJ2-1|TRBV7-8
ASSSPLAGGPYEQF
>TRBJ2-3|TRBV28
ASVIGYPFSTDTQY
>TRBJ2-7|TRBV5-1
ASSSSRTGSYEQY
>TRBJ2-7|TRBV11-2
ASSLVVVSSYEQY
>TRBJ2-2|TRBV12-3/TRBV12-4
ASSQTIDAGELF
>TRBJ2-7|TRBV11-2
ASSKILAGGYEQY
>TRBJ2-1|TRBV5-1
ASRSLKTSGDDNEQF
>TRBJ1-4|TRBV12-3/TRBV12-4
ASSLGPHHRGSNEKLF
>TRBJ2-1|TRBV4-1
ASSQGPRDTAYNEQF
>TRBJ2-3|TRBV27
ASSGRDYTQY
>TRBJ2-1|TRBV4-2
ASSQFPDSMQF
>TRBJ2-7|TRBV2
ASSEQGPQQY
>TRBJ2-3|TRBV10-2
ASRGGRAWTDTQY
>TRBJ2-7|TRBV29-1
SVASGAPSFGTSYEQY
>TRBJ2-7|TRBV4-1
ASSQSGRGYEQY
>TRBJ2-3|TRBV28
ASSWREVADTQY
>TRBJ2-2|TRBV3-1
ASSQELGGRPPTGELF
>TRBJ2-7|TRBV20-1
RATDSYEQY
>TRBJ2-3|TRBV3-1
ASTHRASTDTQY
>TRBJ1-1|TRBV19
ASSIRDVDTEAF
>TRBJ2-2|TRBV7-6
ASSLEGSGGAGELF
>TRBJ2-7|TRBV12-3/TRBV12-4
ASGRDSTYEQY
>TRBJ1-5|TRBV6-2/TRBV6-3
ASSRPRGAGQPQH
>TRBJ1-2|TRBV6-2/TRBV6-3
ASSKTANYGYT
>TRBJ2-4|TRBV11-2
ASSLRTGLKAKNIQY
>TRBJ2-1|TRBV6-5
ASSLFAGRSSYNEQF
>TRBJ2-2|TRBV14
ASSQVQGLVGELF
>TRBJ2-7|TRBV20-1
SARERNEQY
>TRBJ1-3|TRBV7-6
ASSQLENTIY
>TRBJ2-7|TRBV29-1
SVERDIAPYEQY
>TRBJ2-1|TRBV7-3
ASSPHKKLAETYNEQF
>TRBJ2-7|TRBV5-1
ASSDGQAGGEQY
>TRBJ2-3|TRBV12-3/TRBV12-4
ASSLEARRGDTQY
>TRBJ1-3|TRBV3-1
ASSQGQGDTIY
>TRBJ2-7|TRBV7-9
ASSLVTGAYEQY
>TRBJ2-2|TRBV6-1
ASTKENTGELF
>TRBJ2-5|TRBV20-1
SARDGVGLAGLPQETQY
>TRBJ2-7|TRBV20-1
SASGIAGGTDEQY
>TRBJ1-5|TRBV20-1
SARGDQPQH
>TRBJ2-1|TRBV7-9
ASSPSGEQF
>TRBJ1-1|TRBV18
ASSLREGMNTEAF
>TRBJ2-2|TRBV12-3/TRBV12-4
ASSRQGASTGELF
>TRBJ1-1|TRBV5-1
ASSPLRGGTEAF
>TRBJ1-2|TRBV6-1
ASSRTQVNYGYT